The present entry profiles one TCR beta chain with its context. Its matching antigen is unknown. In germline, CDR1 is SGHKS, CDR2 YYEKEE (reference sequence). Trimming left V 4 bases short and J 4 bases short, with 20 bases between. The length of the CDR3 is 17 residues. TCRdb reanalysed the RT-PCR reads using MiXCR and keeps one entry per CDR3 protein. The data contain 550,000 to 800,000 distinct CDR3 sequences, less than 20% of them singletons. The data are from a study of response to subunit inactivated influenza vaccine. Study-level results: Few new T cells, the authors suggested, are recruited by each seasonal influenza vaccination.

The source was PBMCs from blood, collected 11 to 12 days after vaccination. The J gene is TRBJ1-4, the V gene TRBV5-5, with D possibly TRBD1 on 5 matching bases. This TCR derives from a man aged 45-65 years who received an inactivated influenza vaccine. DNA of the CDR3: TGTGCCAGCAGCCGGGAAGGGACGGCTACGAGTAATGAAAAACTGTTTTTT. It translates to CASSREGTATSNEKLFF. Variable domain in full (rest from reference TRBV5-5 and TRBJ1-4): DAGVTQSPTHLIKTRGQQVTLRCSPISGHKSVSWYQQVLGQGPQFIFQYYEKEERGRGNFPDRFSARQFPNYSSELNVNALLLGDSALYLCASSREGTATSNEKLFFGSGTQLSVL.